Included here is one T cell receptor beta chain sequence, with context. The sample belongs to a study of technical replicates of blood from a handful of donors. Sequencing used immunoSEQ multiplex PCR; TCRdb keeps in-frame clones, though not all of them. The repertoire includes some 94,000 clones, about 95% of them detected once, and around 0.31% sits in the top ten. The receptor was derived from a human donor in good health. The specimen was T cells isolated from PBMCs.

The CDR3 here is CASSFGTGGHTEAFF. For the CDR3, the DNA is TGTGCCAGCAGCTTTGGGACAGGGGGCCACACTGAAGCTTTCTTT. The chain employs TRBV11-3 and TRBJ1-1, with TRBD1 matching 12 bases. J lost 3 bases, V lost 3 bases, and 2 bases had no gene match. Germline assignment: CDR1 SGHNT and CDR2 YENEEA. CDR3 length: 15 amino acids.